Shown below are 4 T cell receptor beta chains from a single sample sequenced in a study of blood T cell repertoires in COVID-19. The data were produced by immunoSEQ multiplex PCR, yet TCRdb's version contains in-frame clones alone and is incomplete. The top ten hold around 27% of the sample, which has 75,000 to 100,000 clones, approximately 83% seen once. The specimen sequenced was peripheral blood. The source is a woman aged 80 or over with acute or convalescent COVID-19.

This clone has only one observation. V is TRBV5-1 and J is TRBJ2-1, with D unresolved. This CDR3 is built from 14 residues. Germline V CDR1 and CDR2: SGHRS, YFSETQ. The V end lost 4 bases, the J end lost 0 bases, and 8 bases lay between the germline ends. CDR3 protein: CASSLESSYNEQFF. The CDR3 nucleotides are TGCGCCAGCAGCCTGGAGAGCTCCTACAATGAGCAGTTCTTC.

The chain is built from TRBV4-1 and TRBJ1-5; unclear D gene. CDR3 length: 14 residues. V shed 0 bases and J shed 11 bases, with 14 bases lying between them. The germline V gene has CDR1 MGHRA and CDR2 YSYEKL. CDR3: CASSQEGSERAQHF. CDR3 DNA sequence: TGCGCCAGCAGCCAAGAGGGTAGCGAAAGGGCCCAGCATTTT.

The rearrangement uses TRBV3-1 (or the pseudogene TRBV3-2) and TRBJ1-6; D may be TRBD1 (5 bases). CDR3 length: 15 amino acids. In germline, CDR1 is LGHDT, CDR2 YNNKEL (reference sequence). Trimming stripped 1 base from V and 6 bases from J, with 10 bases between. CDR3 loop: CASSQAWGINSPLHF. In DNA form, the CDR3 reads TGTGCCAGCAGCCAAGCGTGGGGCATTAATTCACCCCTCCACTTT.

The chain joins TRBV6-6 to TRBJ2-1, with 9 nucleotides matching TRBD2. CDR1 is MNHNY, CDR2 SVGAGI, per germline (reference sequence). There are 15 residues in the CDR3. J gave up 7 bases and V 7 bases, and 11 bases lay outside the gene matches. The CDR3 spells CASTHPSAGGNEQFF. The DNA of the CDR3 is TGTGCCAGCACCCACCCCTCTGCGGGAGGGAATGAGCAGTTCTTC.